This note documents a single T cell receptor (beta chain) sequence. This specimen belongs to a study of cytomegalovirus exposure and HLA in healthy donors. The table came from immunoSEQ multiplex PCR; TCRdb's copy has only in-frame clones and leaves some out. Of 60,000 or so clones in the sample, roughly 91% are singletons; the top ten hold 2.2%. CDR1 and CDR2 from the germline V gene are SNHLY and FYNNEI. The CDR3 contains 15 residues. V lost 6 bases and J lost 8; bases outside the gene matches: 10. The chain carries TRBV2 and TRBJ2-1, with 10 bases matching TRBD2. The sequenced sample was PBMCs. This clonotype originated in a woman aged 25 to 39 in good health and CMV-seronegative. The CDR3 loop reads CASSASGRRSHEQFF. DNA for the CDR3: TGTGCCAGCAGCGCTAGCGGGAGACGCTCCCATGAGCAGTTCTTC.